The 30 T cell receptor beta chains in this list originate from one sample, sequenced in a study of cytomegalovirus exposure and HLA in healthy donors. PCR employed 60 Vbeta and 13 Jbeta primers. TCRdb's table, derived via immunoSEQ multiplex PCR, lists solely in-frame clones and lacks some. Listed are about 42,000 clones; 1% to 1.5% falls within the top ten. The sample taken for sequencing was PBMCs. The receptor set was obtained from a man younger than 40 in good health and CMV-seronegative.

The chain is built from TRBV7-2 and TRBJ2-3; no clear D gene. The CDR3 runs 17 residues. V gave up 1 base and J gave up 6 bases, with 20 bases separating them. Looked up from germline, CDR1 is SGHTA and CDR2 is FQGNSA. The CDR3 DNA is TGTGCCAGCAGCTTAGAGCTACAGTCCCTAATTACTGATACGCAGTATTTT. It encodes CASSLELQSLITDTQYF.

The chain has TRBV4-1 and TRBJ1-6; tentatively, D is TRBD1 (5 bases). CDR3 length: 15 amino acids. Trimming took 2 bases from V and 7 from J, leaving 12 bases between them. CDR1 is MGHRA, CDR2 YSYEKL, per germline. The CDR3 DNA follows: TGCGCCAGCAGCCAACTGGGACTGTTGAATTCACCCCTCCACTTT. Translated, it gives CASSQLGLLNSPLHF.

The chain has TRBV6-5 and TRBJ2-7, with TRBD1 matching 8 bases. With V trimmed by 2 bases and J by 7 bases, 4 bases remained unmatched. The germline CDR1 and CDR2 sequences are MNHEY and SVGAGI. The CDR3 has 13 amino acids. The CDR3 DNA is TGTGCCAGCAGTTACAGACAGGGGCCGGAGCAGTACTTC. This sequence encodes CASSYRQGPEQYF.

The chain joins TRBV27 to TRBJ1-1, with 9 nucleotides matching TRBD1. CDR1 and CDR2 from the germline V gene are MNHEY and SMNVEV (reference sequence). CDR3 length equals 16 residues. The junction had 8 bases not matched to a gene; V was cut back by 4 bases and J by 2 bases. CDR3 coding DNA: TGTGCCAGCAGTTGGGACAGGGCTGGGAAAAACACTGAAGCTTTCTTT. This translates into CASSWDRAGKNTEAFF.

This chain connects TRBV4-2 to TRBJ2-7, with 8 bases that match TRBD2. The CDR3 is 16 amino acids. The germline V gene has CDR1 LGHNA and CDR2 YNFKEQ. The J segment lost 3 bases and the V segment lost 0 bases, leaving 7 bases of the junction unmatched. CDR3 loop: CASSQEWAGGRYEQYF. CDR3 sequence (DNA): TGTGCCAGCAGCCAAGAGTGGGCGGGAGGTCGCTACGAGCAGTACTTC.

V gene TRBV18 combines with J gene TRBJ2-7; D is unclear. Trimming stripped 1 base from V and 0 bases from J, with 4 bases between. The CDR3 sequence is 13 residues long. The V gene's germline CDR1 is KGHSH and CDR2 LQKENI. The CDR3 DNA sequence: TGTGCCAGCTCACCACGGAGCTCCTACGAGCAGTACTTC. Translation: CASSPRSSYEQYF.

This chain connects TRBV5-4 to TRBJ1-1; no clear D. The ends were cut back, 0 bases at V and 1 base at J, with 4 bases in the middle. CDR1 and CDR2 from the germline V gene are SGHNT and YYREEE (reference sequence). CDR3 length: 13 amino acids. Here the CDR3 reads CASSLAGNTEAFF. CDR3 bases: TGTGCCAGCAGCTTGGCGGGGAACACTGAAGCTTTCTTT.

As for this clone: The sample contains more than one DNA sequence encoding this CDR3. V and J are TRBV28 and TRBJ1-2; maybe TRBD1 (5 bases). From germline, CDR1 is MDHEN and CDR2 SYDVKM. The CDR3 totals 12 residues. Deletions cut 1 base from V and 5 bases from J, with 5 bases between. The CDR3 is CASSLSGYGYTF. The CDR3 nucleotides read TGTGCCAGCAGTTTATCAGGGTATGGCTACACCTTC.

The chain is built from TRBV30 and TRBJ2-3, with D unclear. CDR3 length equals 12 residues. Germline lookup yields CDR1 GTSNPN and CDR2 SVGIG (reference sequence). Trimming removed 3 bases at V and 2 bases at J, with 6 bases between. CDR3 sequence (DNA): TGTGCCTGGAGCCCCCTCACAGATACGCAGTATTTT. Its translation is CAWSPLTDTQYF. Full variable domain (remainder filled in from reference TRBV30 and TRBJ2-3): SQTIHQWPATLVQPVGSPLSLECTVEGTSNPNLYWYRQAAGRGLQLLFYSVGIGQISSEVPQNLSASRPQDRQFILSSKKLLLSDSGFYLCAWSPLTDTQYFGPGTRLTVL.

The chain couples TRBV19 to TRBJ1-5, with a possible D match to TRBD1 (5 bases). Trimming took 7 bases from V and 3 from J, leaving 16 bases between them. CDR1 is LNHDA, CDR2 SQIVND, per germline (reference sequence). The CDR3 is 15 amino acids. The CDR3 DNA follows: TGTGCCAGTAACCCCTCACCCAGGGTCAATCAGCCCCAGCATTTT. Residues: CASNPSPRVNQPQHF. Based on the CDR3 plus reference TRBV19 and TRBJ1-5, the full variable domain is DGGITQSPKYLFRKEGQNVTLSCEQNLNHDAMYWYRQDPGQGLRLIYYSQIVNDFQKGDIAEGYSVSREKKESFPLTVTSAQKNPTAFYLCASNPSPRVNQPQHFGDGTRLSIL.

The chain recombines TRBV30 with TRBJ1-6, with 7 nucleotides matching TRBD1. Looked up from germline, CDR1 is GTSNPN and CDR2 is SVGIG (reference sequence). After removal of 0 bases from V and 9 bases from J, the junction contained 2 bases not matched to a gene. The CDR3 loop spans 13 amino acids. The CDR3 protein is CAWSVQGGSPLHF. The CDR3 DNA is TGTGCCTGGAGTGTCCAGGGGGGTTCACCCCTCCACTTT.

This rearrangement joins TRBV18 to TRBJ1-3, with 10 bases lining up with TRBD1. This CDR3 is built from 18 residues. Germline V gene data show CDR1 as KGHSH and CDR2 as LQKENI. The junction had 9 bases not matched to a gene; V was cut back by 3 bases and J by 1 base. CDR3 residues: CASSPISTGGVSGNTIYF. In nucleotides, the CDR3 is TGTGCCAGCTCACCGATATCGACAGGGGGCGTTTCTGGAAACACCATATATTTT.

The chain recombines TRBV9 with TRBJ2-7; 8 nucleotides match TRBD2. The CDR3 sequence is 15 residues long. The J segment lost 2 bases and the V segment lost 0 bases, leaving 4 bases of the junction unmatched. Germline V CDR1 and CDR2: SGDLS, YYNGEE. CDR3 nucleotide sequence: TGTGCCAGCAGCGTAGGAATTAGCGGGACCTACGAGCAGTACTTC. Its translation: CASSVGISGTYEQYF.

The chain joins TRBV15 to TRBJ2-1; weak D call: TRBD2 (6 bases). The CDR3 loop spans 15 amino acids. V lost 5 bases, J lost 2 bases, and 13 bases lay in between. CDR1 is LNHNV, CDR2 YYDKDF, per germline (reference sequence). The DNA of the CDR3 is TGTGCCACCAGCCCCCCCGGCGGGACCTACAATGAGCAGTTCTTC. Its translation: CATSPPGGTYNEQFF.

The J gene is TRBJ1-1, the V gene TRBV6-5, with D hard to call. The germline V gene has CDR1 MNHEY and CDR2 SVGAGI. Trimming removed 6 bases from V and 6 bases from J, with 17 bases in between. The CDR3 is 14 residues long. In DNA form, the CDR3 reads TGTGCCAGCAGACCGGCCCAGCCGAGCGCTGAAGCTTTCTTT. Translating it yields CASRPAQPSAEAFF.

The rearrangement uses TRBV6-4 and TRBJ1-2; TRBD1 agrees at 7 bases. This CDR3 has 14 residues. The V gene's germline CDR1 is MRHNA and CDR2 SNTAGT. Trimming removed 2 bases from V and 4 bases from J; junction bases left unmatched: 4. For the CDR3, the DNA is TGTGCCAGCAGTGACGGGACAGATTTCTATGGCTACACCTTC. This sequence encodes CASSDGTDFYGYTF.

The chain is built from TRBV6-5 and TRBJ1-1; 8 bases agree with TRBD1. Looked up from germline, CDR1 is MNHEY and CDR2 is SVGAGI. The CDR3 runs to 14 residues. V lost 8 bases and J lost 1; bases outside the gene matches: 6. The CDR3 bases are TGTGCCAGCGGATGGACAGGGAGGAACACTGAAGCTTTCTTT. Its protein is CASGWTGRNTEAFF.

The chain combines TRBV7-2 with TRBJ2-7; TRBD1 matches at 8 bases. The CDR3 spans 14 residues. With 5 bases clipped from V and 3 bases from J, the junction kept 6 bases outside the gene matches. Germline CDR1 is SGHTA and CDR2 is FQGNSA. CDR3 in amino acids: CASSQGASVYEQYF. The CDR3 coding sequence is TGTGCCAGCAGCCAGGGGGCTAGCGTCTACGAGCAGTACTTC. Full variable domain (remainder filled in from reference TRBV7-2 and TRBJ2-7): GAGVSQSPSNKVTEKGKDVELRCDPISGHTALYWYRQSLGQGLEFLIYFQGNSAPDKSGLPSDRFSAERTGGSVSTLTIQRTQQEDSAVYLCASSQGASVYEQYFGPGTRLTVT.

The J gene is TRBJ1-1, the V gene TRBV29-1, with 9 nucleotides matching TRBD1. CDR1 is SQVTM, CDR2 ANQGSEA, per germline. With 7 bases clipped from V and 4 bases from J, the junction kept 7 bases outside the gene matches. CDR3 length: 13 residues. CDR3 nucleotides: TGCAGCGGGTGGACAGGGGTTCTCACTGAAGCTTTCTTT. Translation: CSGWTGVLTEAFF. The whole variable domain, remainder taken from reference TRBV29-1 and TRBJ1-1, is SAVISQKPSRDICQRGTSLTIQCQVDSQVTMMFWYRQQPGQSLTLIATANQGSEATYESGFVIDKFPISRPNLTFSTLTVSNMSPEDSSIYLCSGWTGVLTEAFFGQGTRLTVV.

This sequence joins TRBV23-1 and TRBJ2-1; TRBD1 matches 9 bases. TRBV23-1 is an ORF, with its function uncertain. Germline trimming cut 4 bases from V and 7 bases from J; bases unmatched to any gene: 23. CDR3 length equals 20 residues. CDR3 in amino acids: CASSPLLNTIRGQGMNEQFF. The CDR3 DNA is TGCGCCAGCAGTCCACTTCTGAATACGATTCGGGGACAGGGTATGAATGAGCAGTTCTTC.

V gene TRBV27 combines with J gene TRBJ2-1; TRBD1 matches 7 bases. The CDR3 extends over 16 amino acids. Germline CDR1 MNHEY, CDR2 SMNVEV (reference sequence). Trimming removed 5 bases from V and 9 bases from J; junction bases left unmatched: 16. The CDR3 loop is CASSLRQGIVESEQFF. As DNA, the CDR3 is TGTGCCAGCAGTCTCCGACAGGGAATTGTAGAGAGTGAGCAGTTCTTC.

This CDR3 is CASSFPTGSGDTQYF. Here the CDR3 DNA reads TGTGCCAGCAGCTTCCCCACGGGTAGTGGGGATACGCAGTATTTT. The chain uses TRBV7-9 and TRBJ2-3; D unresolved. CDR3 length equals 15 residues. Per the germline V gene, CDR1 is SEHNR and CDR2 is FQNEAQ (reference sequence). The V and J ends lost 3 bases and 6 bases respectively, with 16 bases between them.

The chain recombines TRBV27 with TRBJ2-1; perhaps TRBD1 as D (5 bases). The CDR3 is made up of 13 amino acids. Per germline, CDR1 MNHEY and CDR2 SMNVEV (reference sequence). Trimming shortened V by 6 bases and J by 7 bases, and 13 bases separated the two germline ends. The CDR3: CASSLGLRNEQFF. Here the CDR3 DNA reads TGTGCCAGCAGCTTGGGGCTTAGGAATGAGCAGTTCTTC.

The chain has TRBV7-2 and TRBJ2-7, with 10 bases matching TRBD2. Germline CDR1 SGHTA, CDR2 FQGNSA. With V trimmed by 3 bases and J by 6 bases, 11 bases remained unmatched. CDR3 length: 16 amino acids. CDR3 nucleotide sequence: TGTGCCAGCAGCTTCCCCCCCGGGACTAGCGTGGCCGAGCAGTACTTC. Translating it yields CASSFPPGTSVAEQYF.

The chain combines TRBV6-6 with TRBJ2-2; no clear D gene. The CDR3 length is 12 residues. The V gene lost 5 bases and the J gene lost 7 bases, with 8 bases spanning the gap. Per germline, CDR1 MNHNY and CDR2 SVGAGI (reference sequence). In nucleotides, the CDR3 is TGTGCCAGCAGTCTTTCTGTCGGGGAGCTGTTTTTT. Translation gives CASSLSVGELFF.

The chain has TRBV4-2 and TRBJ1-2, with TRBD1 as a possible D gene (5 bases). The CDR3 spans 14 residues. Germline V gene data show CDR1 as LGHNA and CDR2 as YNFKEQ. V lost 0 bases and J 11 bases, leaving 16 bases between the germline ends. CDR3 nucleotides: TGTGCCAGCAGCCAAGATCCCGGACAAAGCTTTTACACCTTC. As protein: CASSQDPGQSFYTF.

V and J are TRBV6-5 and TRBJ1-5; D call uncertain. With 0 bases removed from V and 0 bases from J, the gap between germline ends came to 9 bases. In germline, CDR1 is MNHEY, CDR2 SVGAGI. The length of the CDR3 is 16 residues. CDR3 region: CASSYSRDYSNQPQHF. For the CDR3, the DNA is TGTGCCAGCAGTTACTCGAGAGATTATAGCAATCAGCCCCAGCATTTT.

The chain carries TRBV5-6 and TRBJ1-5, with D possibly matching TRBD1 (6 bases). In germline, CDR1 is SGHDT, CDR2 YYEEEE. Trimming shortened V by 4 bases and J by 7 bases, and 18 bases separated the two germline ends. The CDR3 is made up of 15 amino acids. The CDR3 bases are TGTGCCAGCAGCCAGGGGACACCTCAGGGGCAGCCCCAGCATTTT. It specifies CASSQGTPQGQPQHF.

The CDR3 here is CASSWDRPGGLQAYEQYF. As DNA, the CDR3 is TGCGCCAGCAGCTGGGATCGGCCAGGGGGCTTACAAGCCTACGAGCAGTACTTC. The V gene is TRBV4-3, the J gene TRBJ2-7; TRBD1 agrees at 8 bases. Trimming at V came to 5 bases and at J to 2 bases, leaving 17 bases not matched to a gene. CDR3 length: 18 amino acids. Germline CDR1 is LGHNA and CDR2 is YSLEER.

This chain uses TRBV13 with TRBJ2-7; 8 nucleotides match TRBD1. The germline CDR1 and CDR2 sequences are PRHDT and FYEKMQ (reference sequence). V was pared by 5 bases and J by 3 bases, with 9 bases of the junction left unmatched. The CDR3 is 15 amino acids. As DNA, the CDR3 is TGTGCCAGCAGCCGACAGGGGCCAACAGGCTACGAGCAGTACTTC. As protein: CASSRQGPTGYEQYF.